The T cell receptor beta chain described here comes from a study of T cell repertoires in cytomegalovirus infection. TCRdb passed the reads through MiXCR, listing each CDR3 protein once. The sample lists more than 85,000 distinct CDR3 sequences; approximately 15% were seen once. The CDR3 loop spans 16 amino acids. The junction had 10 bases not matched to a gene; V was cut back by 2 bases and J by 6 bases. Germline V gene lookup returns CDR1 SGHAT and CDR2 FQNNGV. This clonotype appeared many times. This rearrangement joins TRBV11-2 to TRBJ2-3; the match to TRBD2 covers 8 bases. The sample comprised PBMCs. This receptor was taken from a human donor in good health (CMV status not recorded). Some clones in this sample may be carry-over from other donors' samples. The CDR3 DNA follows: TGTGCCAGCAGCTTAAGCTCGGGAGTAGCGGGGGATACGCAGTATTTT. Encoded protein: CASSLSSGVAGDTQYF. The variable domain in full, with the rest retrieved from reference TRBV11-2 and TRBJ2-3, is EAGVAQSPRYKIIEKRQSVAFWCNPISGHATLYWYQQILGQGPKLLIQFQNNGVVDDSQLPKDRFSAERLKGVDSTLKIQPAKLEDSAVYLCASSLSSGVAGDTQYFGPGTRLTVL.